The 15 T cell receptor beta chains in this list originate from one sample, sequenced in a study of blood T cell repertoires in COVID-19. Data came from immunoSEQ multiplex PCR; TCRdb stores just in-frame clones and leaves some out. The sample gives around 63,000 clones, roughly two thirds of which show up once; around 4.4% is in the top ten. Sample: peripheral blood. The receptors were gathered from a woman in her 70s with COVID-19, enrolled during active disease.

V is TRBV11-2 and J is TRBJ2-3; TRBD1 is a possible D gene (6 bases). Germline loops: CDR1 SGHAT, CDR2 FQNNGV. V was trimmed by 0 bases and J by 0 bases, leaving 7 bases between them. The CDR3 is made up of 15 amino acids. Here the CDR3 reads CASSLEGGSTDTQYF. The DNA for the CDR3 is TGTGCCAGCAGCTTAGAAGGGGGAAGCACAGATACGCAGTATTTT. Full variable domain (missing parts from reference TRBV11-2 and TRBJ2-3): EAGVAQSPRYKIIEKRQSVAFWCNPISGHATLYWYQQILGQGPKLLIQFQNNGVVDDSQLPKDRFSAERLKGVDSTLKIQPAKLEDSAVYLCASSLEGGSTDTQYFGPGTRLTVL.

The chain employs TRBV24-1 and TRBJ2-5, with 12 bases aligning to TRBD2. Per the germline V gene, CDR1 is KGHDR and CDR2 is SFDVKD. This CDR3 is built from 16 residues. Germline trimming cut 6 bases from V and 2 bases from J; bases unmatched to any gene: 6. CDR3 DNA: TGTGCCACCAGTCTAGGACTAGCGGGAAGACAAGAGACCCAGTACTTC. Residues: CATSLGLAGRQETQYF.

The chain has TRBV5-6 and TRBJ1-1; D unresolved. Germline V gives CDR1 SGHDT, CDR2 YYEEEE. The V end lost 5 bases, the J end lost 8 bases, and 13 bases lay between the germline ends. The CDR3 sequence is 12 residues long. The CDR3 reads CASRTTSGEAFF. Written as DNA, the CDR3 is TGTGCCAGCAGAACCACCTCGGGGGAAGCTTTCTTT.

V usage is TRBV11-3 and J usage is TRBJ2-2; TRBD2 agrees at 8 bases. Per germline, CDR1 SGHNT and CDR2 YENEEA. The CDR3 sequence is 15 residues long. V trimming: 5 bases; J trimming: 2 bases; junction bases outside the gene matches: 4. The CDR3 here is CASSPGGVNTGELFF. The DNA for the CDR3 is TGTGCCAGCAGCCCCGGGGGGGTTAACACCGGGGAGCTGTTTTTT.

This clone was seen only once. The chain carries TRBV4-3 and TRBJ2-2, with a tentative D call TRBD1 (6 bases). V was cut by 3 bases and J by 1 base, with 6 bases left in between. Germline-derived CDR1 and CDR2 are LGHNA and YSLEER. This CDR3 region has 14 residues. Here the CDR3 reads CASSQDRNTGELFF. CDR3 nucleotides: TGCGCCAGCAGCCAGGACAGGAACACCGGGGAGCTGTTTTTT.

J is TRBJ2-7 and V is TRBV6-2 or TRBV6-3, with 7 bases that match TRBD1. CDR1 and CDR2 from the germline V gene are MNHEY and SVGEGT. The V gene end was trimmed by 2 bases and the J gene end by 1 base; junction bases not matched to a gene: 5. CDR3 length: 15 amino acids. The CDR3 spells CASSYPGQRSYEQYF. The CDR3 DNA reads as TGTGCCAGCAGTTACCCGGGACAGCGTTCCTACGAGCAGTACTTC.

This rearrangement joins TRBV7-9 to TRBJ2-7, with TRBD1 matching 10 bases. The CDR3 has 15 amino acids. V lost 5 bases to trimming and J lost 7 bases; unmatched junction nucleotides: 11. The germline V gene has CDR1 SEHNR and CDR2 FQNEAQ (reference sequence). This CDR3 reads CASSPDRGRPGEQYF. CDR3 bases: TGTGCCAGCAGCCCAGACAGGGGGCGGCCGGGGGAGCAGTACTTC.

Only a few counts were recorded for this clone. The V gene is TRBV4-1, the J gene TRBJ2-1; D not resolved. V lost 1 base to trimming and J lost 15 bases, with 16 bases between them. Germline V CDR1 and CDR2: MGHRA, YSYEKL. The CDR3 sequence is 13 residues long. The CDR3, as DNA: TGCGCCAGCAGCCAAGGAATCGCAGGCCGCGCGTTCTTC. This encodes CASSQGIAGRAFF.

The chain is built from TRBV23-1 and TRBJ2-7; 8 positions agree with TRBD2. TRBV23-1 carries the ORF label, with uncertain function. V lost 4 bases and J lost 2; bases outside the gene matches: 10. The CDR3 has 16 amino acids. The CDR3, as DNA: TGCGCCAGCAGTCCCGACGGGGGGGGCTCCCCCTACGAGCAGTACGTC. This encodes CASSPDGGGSPYEQYV.

The chain uses TRBV21-1 and TRBJ2-7; no check of the table's D call, TRBD1, against the DNA was made. TRBV21-1 is labeled a pseudogene. The CDR3 spans 16 residues. The CDR3 DNA follows: TGTGCCAGCAGCAAAGTTCCCAAGGGACAGGGCCAGGAGCAGTACTTC. Translating gives CASSKVPKGQGQEQYF.

The rearrangement links TRBV11-3 to TRBJ2-1, with 7 bases matching TRBD2. CDR3 length: 11 residues. V dropped 6 bases and J dropped 7; count of bases not matched to a gene: 0. CDR1 SGHNT and CDR2 YENEEA come from the germline V gene. The CDR3 reads CASRGGNEQFF. CDR3 nucleotide sequence: TGTGCCAGCAGGGGGGGGAATGAGCAGTTCTTC.

The J gene is TRBJ1-2, the V gene TRBV14; possible D gene TRBD1, 6 bases. This CDR3 is built from 16 residues. Between the trimmed V and J ends, which lost 1 base and 4 bases, there was a span of 16 bases. Looked up from germline, CDR1 is SGHDN and CDR2 is FVKESK. The CDR3 coding sequence is TGTGCCAGCAGCCAAGTCCGGGGGGCGCTTGGCTATGGCTACACCTTC. Translating it yields CASSQVRGALGYGYTF.

The chain recombines TRBV5-4 with TRBJ1-1; perhaps TRBD1 as D (6 bases). Germline V gene lookup returns CDR1 SGHNT and CDR2 YYREEE (reference sequence). The CDR3 is made up of 16 amino acids. The V and J ends lost 1 base and 1 base respectively, with 14 bases between them. The CDR3 region has the DNA TGTGCCAGCAGCTTGAGGGGGAGCGGTGGGAACACTGAAGCTTTCTTT. Protein sequence: CASSLRGSGGNTEAFF.

The rearrangement uses TRBV7-8 and TRBJ1-2; 10 bases agree with TRBD1. V lost 4 bases to trimming and J lost 4 bases; unmatched junction nucleotides: 6. Germline CDR1 SGHVS, CDR2 FQNEAQ. The CDR3 length is 15 residues. The CDR3 DNA follows: TGTGCCAGCAGCTGGGGACAGGGGTCACGCTATGGCTACACCTTC. Translating gives CASSWGQGSRYGYTF.

V and J are TRBV11-3 and TRBJ2-1, with 8 nucleotides matching TRBD2. The CDR3 loop spans 14 amino acids. The V gene's germline CDR1 is SGHNT and CDR2 YENEEA. V was clipped by 5 bases and J by 8 bases; unmatched bases: 8. This chain's CDR3 is CASSLGTSVYEQFF. The CDR3 DNA follows: TGTGCCAGCAGCCTCGGGACTAGTGTTTATGAGCAGTTCTTC.